The 19 T cell receptor beta chains in this list originate from one sample, sequenced in a study of T-cell reconstitution after alpha-beta-depleted transplantation in children. The TCRbeta library incorporated unique molecular identifiers. TCRdb called the PCR reads again in MiXCR, with one record for every CDR3 protein. The data contain approximately 1,000,000 distinct CDR3 sequences, 25% to 35% of them singletons. Sample: PBMCs, mostly from graft donor cells, taken 360 days after TCRalphabeta/CD19-depleted stem cell transplant. Receptors were obtained from a boy under two years old who had a stem cell transplant for SCID, so the T cells may come from the graft donor.

The chain is built from TRBV10-3 and TRBJ2-1; possibly TRBD1 for D (6 bases). From germline, CDR1 is ENHRY and CDR2 SYGVKD. This CDR3 is 18 amino acids long. Between the trimmed V and J ends, which lost 0 bases and 4 bases, there was a span of 19 bases. The CDR3 DNA sequence: TGTGCCATCAGTGAGTCAGTCCCTGGGCAGGGGAAGTACAATGAGCAGTTCTTC. Protein sequence: CAISESVPGQGKYNEQFF.

This clonotype occurred once. V and J are TRBV4-1 and TRBJ2-7; D might be TRBD1 (6 bases). The germline CDR1 and CDR2 sequences are MGHRA and YSYEKL. CDR3 length: 14 amino acids. Trimming took 1 base from V and 3 from J, leaving 10 bases between them. In DNA form, the CDR3 reads TGCGCCAGCAGCCAAGGGACAGTGATCTACGAGCAGTACTTC. Its protein is CASSQGTVIYEQYF.

The rearrangement links TRBV29-1 to TRBJ1-1; D is perhaps TRBD1 (6 bases). There are 12 residues in the CDR3. V was trimmed by 4 bases and J by 4 bases, leaving 10 bases between them. Germline CDR1 reads SQVTM; CDR2 reads ANQGSEA. DNA of the CDR3: TGCAGCGTTGGAAGGGGGAGCACTGAAGCTTTCTTT. It encodes CSVGRGSTEAFF.

The CDR3 DNA sequence: TGCAGTGCTCTTCCGGGACAGGGAAACGAGCAGTACTTC. Its translation: CSALPGQGNEQYF. This chain joins TRBV20-1 and TRBJ2-7, with 9 nucleotides matching TRBD1. Looked up from germline, CDR1 is DFQATT and CDR2 is SNEGSKA (reference sequence). V trimming: 5 bases; J trimming: 5 bases; junction bases outside the gene matches: 7. This CDR3 contains 13 residues.

The J gene is TRBJ2-1, the V gene TRBV29-1, with no clear D. Germline V lookup: CDR1 SQVTM, CDR2 ANQGSEA. Trimming removed 0 bases from V and 4 bases from J, with 10 bases in between. The CDR3 has 14 residues. CDR3 in DNA: TGCAGCGTTGAAGATCGAGGAGATTACAATGAGCAGTTCTTC. Encoded protein: CSVEDRGDYNEQFF.

This chain links TRBV15 with TRBJ2-3; weak D call: TRBD1 (6 bases). The CDR3 has 20 amino acids. Germline V gene data show CDR1 as LNHNV and CDR2 as YYDKDF (reference sequence). V was cut by 0 bases and J by 5 bases, with 27 bases left in between. The CDR3 here is CATSRDRLLPGGTGRDTQYF. The CDR3 DNA is TGTGCCACCAGCAGAGATCGTTTACTGCCTGGCGGCACAGGGCGAGATACGCAGTATTTT.

This chain joins TRBV6-5 and TRBJ2-1, with 8 bases aligning to TRBD1. With V trimmed by 0 bases and J by 6 bases, 4 bases remained unmatched. Germline-derived CDR1 and CDR2 are MNHEY and SVGAGI. The CDR3 consists of 15 residues. CDR3 loop: CASSYSGTGRNEQFF. The CDR3 nucleotides are TGTGCCAGCAGTTACTCCGGGACAGGCCGCAATGAGCAGTTCTTC.

V and J are TRBV12-3 or TRBV12-4 and TRBJ1-1; D is perhaps TRBD1 (5 bases). The CDR3 has 15 residues. Trimming cost V 4 bases and J 3 bases, with 15 bases left between them. In DNA form, the CDR3 reads TGTGCCAGCAGTTCGCGGCAGGGATTTGACACTGAAGCTTTCTTT. It is translated as CASSSRQGFDTEAFF.

This clonotype was detected only a few times. This chain links TRBV15 with TRBJ2-7; D perhaps matches TRBD2 (5 bases). Trimming took off 0 bases at V and 2 bases at J, with 8 bases between the two ends. This CDR3 has 14 residues. The V gene's germline CDR1 is LNHNV and CDR2 YYDKDF (reference sequence). The CDR3 nucleotides read TGTGCCACCAGCAGAGAAAACGGGGCCTACGAGCAGTACTTC. Protein sequence: CATSRENGAYEQYF.

The rearrangement links TRBV5-1 to TRBJ1-2; D gene ambiguous. The CDR3 is made up of 15 amino acids. Trimming removed 6 bases from V and 6 bases from J, with 21 bases in between. Germline V CDR1 and CDR2: SGHRS, YFSETQ. The CDR3 is CASNPIPVGLNGYTF. In DNA, the CDR3 is TGCGCCAGCAACCCTATCCCAGTTGGGCTAAATGGCTACACCTTC.

The V gene is TRBV7-2, the J gene TRBJ1-2, with a weak D call TRBD1 (5 bases). The V and J ends lost 1 base and 6 bases respectively, with 18 bases between them. Germline loops: CDR1 SGHTA, CDR2 FQGNSA. The CDR3 totals 16 residues. CDR3 in amino acids: CASSLGGAGRSHGYTF. CDR3 DNA: TGTGCCAGCAGCTTAGGAGGTGCAGGGCGCTCTCATGGCTACACCTTC.

This clonotype was picked up a small number of times. The chain has TRBV12-3 or TRBV12-4 and TRBJ2-5, with 9 bases lining up with TRBD1. The CDR3 consists of 14 residues. The V segment lost 6 bases and the J segment 5 bases; nucleotides outside the gene matches: 7. This CDR3 is CASRPTGGVETQYF. The CDR3 bases are TGTGCCAGCAGACCGACAGGGGGTGTGGAGACCCAGTACTTC.

Written as DNA, the CDR3 is TGTGCCAGCAGCACCCGAAGGGGGGGACTAGCGGGGCTCACAGATACGCAGTATTTT. Its translation: CASSTRRGGLAGLTDTQYF. V usage is TRBV11-2 and J usage is TRBJ2-3, with 13 bases fitting TRBD2. With 5 bases clipped from V and 2 bases from J, the junction kept 13 bases outside the gene matches. CDR1 and CDR2 (germline): SGHAT, FQNNGV. The CDR3 loop spans 19 amino acids.

In this sample, this clonotype turned up once. V is TRBV12-3 or TRBV12-4 and J is TRBJ2-3; TRBD2 matches 11 bases. The V segment lost 6 bases and the J segment 3 bases; nucleotides outside the gene matches: 5. This CDR3 contains 15 residues. CDR3: CASSNSGGATDTQYF. The CDR3 region has the DNA TGTGCCAGCAGCAATAGCGGGGGGGCGACAGATACGCAGTATTTT.

This chain uses TRBV7-8 with TRBJ1-4; TRBD1 might be the D (6 bases). The CDR3 runs 17 residues. Trimming removed 2 bases at V and 11 bases at J, with 24 bases between. Germline CDR1 and CDR2: SGHVS and FQNEAQ. CDR3 nucleotide sequence: TGTGCCAGCAGCTTACGTCCTCGGGGACAAAGACTGTGGAAACTGTTTTTT. Translation gives CASSLRPRGQRLWKLFF.

This clonotype was detected a few times. This chain connects TRBV6-6 to TRBJ1-1; D unclear. This CDR3 spans 13 amino acids. Trimming pared 2 bases from V and 3 bases from J, leaving 7 bases between. The germline gives CDR1 MNHNY, CDR2 SVGAGI (reference sequence). Here the CDR3 reads CASSYRAYTEAFF. DNA for the CDR3: TGTGCCAGCAGTTACCGGGCTTACACTGAAGCTTTCTTT.

The genes are TRBV5-6 and TRBJ2-6; maybe TRBD1 (5 bases). This CDR3 comprises 16 residues. Germline V gene data show CDR1 as SGHDT and CDR2 as YYEEEE. Trimming removed 5 bases at V and 0 bases at J, with 12 bases between. Here the CDR3 reads CASRLRVFSGANVLTF. CDR3 nucleotides: TGTGCCAGCAGGCTCAGGGTTTTCTCTGGGGCCAACGTCCTGACTTTC.

J is TRBJ2-7 and V is TRBV6-1; 9 nucleotides match TRBD1. V was pared by 0 bases and J by 6 bases, with 6 bases of the junction left unmatched. The CDR3 extends over 15 amino acids. CDR1 and CDR2 from the germline V gene are MNHNS and SASEGT. CDR3 DNA sequence: TGTGCCAGCAGTGAAGCCCCGGGACAGGGTGCCGAGCAGTACTTC. The encoded protein is CASSEAPGQGAEQYF.

The chain recombines TRBV6-5 with TRBJ2-2; the D is unclear. The V gene's germline CDR1 is MNHEY and CDR2 SVGAGI. The V gene lost 0 bases and the J gene lost 3 bases, with 11 bases spanning the gap. The CDR3 has 16 residues. The CDR3 DNA is TGTGCCAGCAGTTACTCGTGGCCCCCGGACACCGGGGAGCTGTTTTTT. Translated, it gives CASSYSWPPDTGELFF.